This T cell receptor (beta chain) was identified during a study of T cell repertoires in cytomegalovirus infection. For the study at large: It can be stated that public TCR beta signatures indicated CMV infection as well as a matching HLA type.

A remark on this clonotype: Its antigen remains unidentified.

Germline CDR1 reads LGHNA; CDR2 reads YNFKEQ. Trimming took 4 bases from V and 7 from J; bases not matched to a gene: 4. The CDR3 extends over 15 amino acids. TCRdb reanalysed the reads using MiXCR and keeps one entry per CDR3 protein. The profile shows about 57,000 distinct CDR3 sequences, 20% to 25% of them singletons. Specimen: CD8+ T cells from cultured PBMCs, collected from culture after CMV antigen stimulation. V and J are TRBV4-2 and TRBJ2-1, with 13 positions matching TRBD2. This clonotype was sampled from a human donor in good health (CMV status not recorded). Some clones in this sample may be carry-over from other donors' samples. The CDR3 bases are TGTGCCAGCAGCCTGACTAGCGGGGGGACTAATGAGCAGTTCTTC. Residues: CASSLTSGGTNEQFF.